Detailed here is one T cell receptor (beta chain). The data are from a study of T cell changes during pregnancy in multiple sclerosis. Only in-frame clones appear in the TCRdb table, and some are missing; sequencing was by immunoSEQ multiplex PCR. The sample carries 35,000 to 45,000 clones, roughly 92% recorded once. The CDR3 totals 15 residues. Trimming cost V 1 base and J 1 base, with 10 bases left between them. Germline loops: CDR1 MDHEN, CDR2 SYDVKM. The chain employs TRBV28 and TRBJ1-1; D gene ambiguous. Sequenced: peripheral blood. This receptor was taken from a female donor with multiple sclerosis, enrolled in a pregnancy study. The CDR3 DNA is TGTGCCAGCAGTTTATACGTCCCGGGGAACACTGAAGCTTTCTTT. Translating gives CASSLYVPGNTEAFF. The variable domain in full, completed from reference TRBV28 and TRBJ1-1, reads DVKVTQSSRYLVKRTGEKVFLECVQDMDHENMFWYRQDPGLGLRLIYFSYDVKMKEKGDIPEGYSVSREKKERFSLILESASTNQTSMYLCASSLYVPGNTEAFFGQGTRLTVV.